These 20 T cell receptor beta chains were sequenced from one sample in a study of human T cells and chemical hapten exposure. The time point: patch test 3, about 24 weeks after DPC sensitization. The treatment was: therapeutic diphenylcyclopropenone sensitization with weekly scalp DPC. Each CDR3 protein is one row after TCRdb ran MiXCR on the RACE reads. This sample has about 190,000 distinct CDR3 sequences; about 25% occur once, and the top ten carry around 2.5%. This sample comprised whole blood, obtained in connection with sensitization to the hapten diphenylcyclopropenone (DPC). Receptors were obtained from a middle-aged woman with alopecia areata. Some clones in this sample may be carry-over from other donors' samples.

This clonotype was observed a few times. The chain has TRBV7-2 and TRBJ1-1; D is undetermined. The germline V gene encodes CDR1 SGHTA and CDR2 FQGNSA. Between the trimmed V and J ends, which lost 4 bases and 1 base, there was a span of 10 bases. The CDR3 sequence is 14 residues long. The CDR3 bases are TGTGCCAGCAGCTCGAGCTCGTGGAACACTGAAGCTTTCTTT. Encoded protein: CASSSSSWNTEAFF.

This rearrangement joins TRBV4-3 to TRBJ2-5; D is uncertain. The CDR3 is made up of 14 amino acids. V lost 3 bases, J lost 5 bases, and 13 bases lay in between. Germline V CDR1 and CDR2: LGHNA, YSLEER. The CDR3 region is CASSHGSARETQYF. The CDR3 DNA is TGCGCCAGCAGCCACGGGTCCGCCCGGGAGACCCAGTACTTC.

This clonotype appeared a few times. This chain uses TRBV12-2 with TRBJ2-3. TRBV12-2 is recorded as a pseudogene. There are 15 residues in the CDR3. The DNA for the CDR3 is TGTGCAAGTCGCTTAGCGCTAAGCTGCACAGATACGCAGTATTTT. Amino acid sequence: CASRLALSCTDTQYF.

This chain connects TRBV29-1 to TRBJ2-5; the D gene is possibly TRBD1 (8 bases). Trimming took 4 bases from V and 4 from J, leaving 13 bases between them. The germline V gene encodes CDR1 SQVTM and CDR2 ANQGSEA. The CDR3 has 13 residues. The DNA for the CDR3 is TGCAGCGTTGCGGGAGGACAGGGAGAGACCCAGTACTTC. Protein: CSVAGGQGETQYF.

The chain uses TRBV20-1 and TRBJ2-5, with 9 bases identical to TRBD2. Germline lookup yields CDR1 DFQATT and CDR2 SNEGSKA (reference sequence). V shed 6 bases and J 2 bases; nucleotides not matched to a gene: 7. This CDR3 is 14 amino acids long. CDR3 bases: TGCAGTGCCACTAAGACTAGCGGACAAGAGACCCAGTACTTC. Residues: CSATKTSGQETQYF.

The J gene is TRBJ2-4, the V gene TRBV6-1; unclear D gene. V was cut by 1 base and J by 16 bases, with 11 bases left in between. The CDR3 runs 11 residues. Germline V lookup: CDR1 MNHNS, CDR2 SASEGT. The DNA of the CDR3 is TGTGCCAGCAGTGAAGGCCAGAGCACTTACTTC. It translates to CASSEGQSTYF.

The rearrangement joins TRBV27 to TRBJ2-1; 13 positions match TRBD2. The J segment lost 3 bases and the V segment lost 7 bases, leaving 12 bases of the junction unmatched. This CDR3 is built from 18 residues. The V gene's germline CDR1 is MNHEY and CDR2 SMNVEV (reference sequence). The CDR3 spells CASIVPGLAGFNYNEQFF. DNA for the CDR3: TGTGCCAGCATAGTACCGGGACTAGCGGGATTCAACTACAATGAGCAGTTCTTC.

CDR3 sequence (DNA): TGTGCCAGCAGCGCAAACCCGGGGGCGGATACGCAGTATTTT. It encodes CASSANPGADTQYF. This chain connects TRBV7-3 to TRBJ2-3, with D perhaps assigned TRBD1 or TRBD2 (6 bases each). In germline, CDR1 is SGHTA, CDR2 FQGTGA. Trimming took off 5 bases at V and 6 bases at J, with 15 bases between the two ends. There are 14 residues in the CDR3. Supplemented by reference TRBV7-3 and TRBJ2-3, the full variable domain reads GAGVSQTPSNKVTEKGKYVELRCDPISGHTALYWYRQSLGQGPEFLIYFQGTGAADDSGLPNDRFFAVRPEGSVSTLKIQRTERGDSAVYLCASSANPGADTQYFGPGTRLTVL.

This chain joins TRBV6-2 or TRBV6-3 and TRBJ2-7; D unclear. V lost 4 bases to trimming and J lost 0 bases, with 4 bases between them. The CDR3 sequence is 12 residues long. Germline assignment: CDR1 MNHEY and CDR2 SVGEGT. The DNA for the CDR3 is TGTGCCAGCAGTTCCAACTCCTACGAGCAGTACTTC. This translates into CASSSNSYEQYF.

The CDR3 region has the DNA TGCGCCAGCAGCTTTGCTGGATCGTTGACCCAGTACTTC. The encoded protein is CASSFAGSLTQYF. The chain combines TRBV5-1 with TRBJ2-5; no clear D gene. The CDR3 totals 13 residues. The germline V gene encodes CDR1 SGHRS and CDR2 YFSETQ. V lost 2 bases to trimming and J lost 7 bases, with 12 bases between them.

This clonotype appeared a few times. The chain carries TRBV10-3 and TRBJ2-2; TRBD2 matches at 8 bases. CDR1 and CDR2 (germline): ENHRY, SYGVKD. V was clipped by 2 bases and J by 2 bases; unmatched bases: 1. The CDR3 loop spans 15 amino acids. In nucleotides, the CDR3 is TGTGCCATCAGTGAGACTAGCGGAAACACCGGGGAGCTGTTTTTT. Translated, it gives CAISETSGNTGELFF.

This clonotype has more than one count but fewer than ten. Its ends do not fully match the called genes, so a read error is possible. The rearrangement joins TRBV7-7 to TRBJ2-1; 10 bases align to TRBD2. The CDR3 covers 15 residues. Germline V gives CDR1 SSHAT, CDR2 FNYEAQ (reference sequence). CDR3 amino acids: CASSLRLAGDNEQFF. The DNA for the CDR3 is TGTGCTAGCAGCTTACGCCTAGCGGGGGACAATGAGCAGTTCTTC.

This clonotype was seen a handful of times. The chain combines TRBV20-1 with TRBJ1-1; TRBD1 agrees at 8 bases. The CDR3 is 11 residues long. Germline loops: CDR1 DFQATT, CDR2 SNEGSKA (reference sequence). The junction had 7 bases not matched to a gene; V was cut back by 5 bases and J by 11 bases. The CDR3 DNA reads TGCAGTGCTGACAGACAGGGGAGCGCTTTCTTT. Translated, it gives CSADRQGSAFF.

This chain uses TRBV7-8 with TRBJ2-1; D possibly corresponds to TRBD1 (5 bases). V lost 4 bases to trimming and J lost 7 bases, with 8 bases between them. The CDR3 spans 12 residues. Germline CDR1 and CDR2: SGHVS and FQNEAQ. The CDR3 nucleotides are TGTGCCAGCAGCTCGACAGAGAATGAGCAGTTCTTC. Protein sequence: CASSSTENEQFF.

This clonotype has a handful of counts. The CDR3 is CSGPGQSYEQYF. The CDR3 DNA follows: TGCAGTGGCCCGGGTCAGTCCTACGAGCAGTACTTC. The V gene is TRBV20-1, the J gene TRBJ2-7, with unresolved D. Trimming took off 7 bases at V and 1 base at J, with 11 bases between the two ends. This CDR3 comprises 12 residues. Germline V gives CDR1 DFQATT, CDR2 SNEGSKA (reference sequence).

This clonotype was detected ten times or more. The chain combines TRBV7-2 with TRBJ2-1; 11 nucleotides match TRBD1. Germline values: CDR1 SGHTA, CDR2 FQGNSA. V lost 1 base, J lost 8 bases, and 4 bases stayed unmatched. The CDR3 totals 15 residues. CDR3 protein: CASSLGTGGRDEQFF. CDR3 DNA: TGTGCCAGCAGCTTAGGGACAGGGGGCCGGGATGAGCAGTTCTTC.

The chain links TRBV21-1 to TRBJ2-7; no check of the table's D call, TRBD1, against the DNA was made. TRBV21-1 is marked as a pseudogene. The CDR3 sequence is 15 residues long. The CDR3 loop reads CASSESIQALYEQYF. The DNA for the CDR3 is TGTGCCAGCAGCGAAAGTATACAGGCGCTCTACGAGCAGTACTTC.

This clonotype turned up a few times. The J gene is TRBJ2-7, the V gene TRBV28; TRBD1 aligns across 9 bases. Germline CDR1 MDHEN, CDR2 SYDVKM. The CDR3 contains 17 residues. J was trimmed by 1 base and V by 5 bases; bases with no gene match: 12. The CDR3 spells CASSLPGQGVLSYEQYF. As DNA, the CDR3 is TGTGCCAGCAGTCTGCCGGGACAGGGCGTTTTATCCTACGAGCAGTACTTC.

This clonotype was found a few times. CDR3 region: CASGRGAASEQYF. CDR3 nucleotide sequence: TGTGCCTCGGGGAGGGGCGCCGCATCCGAGCAGTACTTC. This chain links TRBV7-9 with TRBJ2-7, with 7 positions matching TRBD2. The germline gives CDR1 SEHNR, CDR2 FQNEAQ (reference sequence). V gave up 11 bases and J gave up 6 bases; unmatched junction bases: 13. The length of the CDR3 is 13 residues.

The rearrangement uses TRBV27 and TRBJ2-7; 8 bases align to TRBD2. CDR1 MNHEY and CDR2 SMNVEV come from the germline V gene (reference sequence). V lost 4 bases and J lost 7; bases outside the gene matches: 9. CDR3 size: 14 residues. CDR3 sequence (DNA): TGTGCCAGCAGTTCCACAGCGGGAGTAAGGGAGCAGTACTTC. Protein product: CASSSTAGVREQYF.